The rows below give T cell receptor beta chains drawn from one sample of a study of T-cell reconstitution after alpha-beta-depleted transplantation in children. From the PCR reads, TCRdb called clonotypes with MiXCR, one entry per CDR3 protein. Among approximately 630,000 distinct CDR3 sequences listed, roughly 14% were seen once. The specimen comprised PBMCs, sampled before TCRalphabeta/CD19-depleted stem cell transplant. These receptors were taken from a girl aged 2 to 10 with congenital amegakaryocytic thrombocytopenia, due to receive a stem cell transplant. CDR3s include the opening cysteine and the closing phenylalanine or tryptophan. Each record gives: V gene, J gene, clone size, D gene, CDR3 protein. A D gene is named only where the DNA matches it firmly. Clone size is not always given. Where it is, it says once, few, many or a class for expanded clones.

>TRBV2|TRBJ2-2|many|NA
CASSDNAGELFF
>TRBV7-9|TRBJ2-1|many|NA
CASSLIEQFF
>TRBV4-2|TRBJ2-3|NA|TRBD1
CASSLPPGQGSYTQYF
>TRBV11-2|TRBJ2-3|many|NA
CASSWTKPDTQYF
>TRBV20-1|TRBJ2-2|few|TRBD1
CSAGDRGNTGELFF
>TRBV11-2|TRBJ2-1|NA|TRBD2
CASSSSGRAGNEQFF
>TRBV20-1|TRBJ1-1|many|TRBD1
CSARFWGQGTTNTEAFF
>TRBV18|TRBJ2-7|many|TRBD1
CASSPSGQGSEQYF
>TRBV5-1|TRBJ2-3|NA|NA
CASSLGISSLGPDTQYF
>TRBV12-3/TRBV12-4|TRBJ1-5|many|NA
CASARPNQPQHF
>TRBV9|TRBJ2-1|NA|NA
CASSARGETYNEQFF
>TRBV12-3/TRBV12-4|TRBJ1-2|many|NA
CASSLSDRNYGYTF
>TRBV29-1|TRBJ2-3|few|NA
CSLSGSEVGDTQYF
>TRBV6-1|TRBJ1-3|few|NA
CASSGGFSGNTIYF
>TRBV20-1|TRBJ2-7|many|NA
CSARGRYYEQYF
>TRBV12-3/TRBV12-4|TRBJ2-5|few|NA
CASTAGYQETQYF
>TRBV24-1|TRBJ2-1|NA|NA
CATSDKRLGIEQFF
>TRBV20-1|TRBJ1-1|few|TRBD1
CSASQGAAFF
>TRBV4-1|TRBJ1-5|NA|NA
CASSLNGEGQPQHF
>TRBV28|TRBJ1-4|few|NA
CASGLGATNEKLFF
>TRBV7-2|TRBJ2-7|NA|NA
CASSFWLAYEQYF
>TRBV28|TRBJ2-4|many|NA
CASSSPGGTRGGYIQYF
>TRBV4-1|TRBJ1-1|many|NA
CASSPGGISTEAFF
>TRBV29-1|TRBJ2-7|many|NA
CSVEDEGSYEQYF
>TRBV14|TRBJ1-6|few|NA
CASSQDLLYNSPLHF
>TRBV15|TRBJ2-7|many|NA
CATSRDFDEQYF
>TRBV5-1|TRBJ1-1|many|NA
CASGRRTMNTEAFF
>TRBV20-1|TRBJ2-7|many|NA
CSATLPGEQYF
>TRBV29-1|TRBJ2-5|many|NA
CSYLPLDQETQYF
>TRBV4-1|TRBJ2-2|NA|NA
CASSRKAGQTPNTGELFF
>TRBV11-2|TRBJ1-3|NA|NA
CASSPRLSGNTIYF
>TRBV14|TRBJ2-1|NA|NA
CASSPGPQFYNEQFF
>TRBV20-1|TRBJ2-7|NA|NA
CSARELAFHYEQYF
>TRBV7-9|TRBJ1-6|NA|NA
CASSLGWTLGSPLHF
>TRBV15|TRBJ1-2|NA|NA
CATSRDDRQGRLYGYTF
>TRBV4-1|TRBJ2-2|many|NA
CASSLRSLATNTGELFF
>TRBV18|TRBJ1-4|few|NA
CASSPPGGEGEKLFF
>TRBV20-1|TRBJ2-7|many|TRBD2
CSASGLAGDEQYF
>TRBV7-2|TRBJ1-2|many|NA
CASSFRPGNYGYTF
>TRBV20-1|TRBJ2-3|NA|TRBD2
CSAGGGLAGTLTDTQYF
>TRBV5-1|TRBJ2-1|few|TRBD1
CASSMGQGGDEQFF
>TRBV20-1|TRBJ2-1|few|TRBD2
CSVPGLPSSSYNEQFF
>TRBV10-3|TRBJ1-4|many|NA
CAISEEPGQLFF
>TRBV12-3/TRBV12-4|TRBJ1-1|many|NA
CASCPMTLGCPEAFF
>TRBV20-1|TRBJ2-1|NA|NA
CSASNGIGNEQFF